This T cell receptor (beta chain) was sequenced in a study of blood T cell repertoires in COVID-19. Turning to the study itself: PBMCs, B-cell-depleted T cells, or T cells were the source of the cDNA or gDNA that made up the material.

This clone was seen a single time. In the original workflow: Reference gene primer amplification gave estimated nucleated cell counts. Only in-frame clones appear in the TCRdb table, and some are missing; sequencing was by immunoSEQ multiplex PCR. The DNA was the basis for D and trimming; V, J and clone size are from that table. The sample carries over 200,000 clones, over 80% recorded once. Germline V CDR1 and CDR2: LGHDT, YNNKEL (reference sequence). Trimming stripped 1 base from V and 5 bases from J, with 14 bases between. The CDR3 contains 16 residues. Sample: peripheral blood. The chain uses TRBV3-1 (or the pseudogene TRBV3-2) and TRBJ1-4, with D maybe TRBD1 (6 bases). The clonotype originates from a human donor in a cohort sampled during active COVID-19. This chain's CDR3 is CASSQVLGARNEKLFF. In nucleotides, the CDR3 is TGTGCCAGCAGCCAAGTTCTGGGGGCCCGGAATGAAAAACTGTTTTTT.